The subject of this entry is one T cell receptor beta chain. Its antigen is unknown. As the CDR3 is not closed by the conserved phenylalanine or tryptophan, this likely results from a read error. Because the CDR3's place on the DNA is in doubt, the DNA is left out and the CDR3 is given as listed by TCRdb. TCR beta VDJ and CDR3 were profiled, and genomic DNA was the template. Each CDR3 protein gets one entry after TCRdb re-called the reads with MiXCR. The sample has fewer than 300,000 distinct CDR3 sequences; less than 85% are singletons. All patients picked for sequencing had shown, by flow cytometry, an expansion of CD8+CD57+ cells. At blood sampling, none of the patients had yet received therapy. From its first to its last residue, the CDR3 has 12 amino acids. The source of the sample is a study of CD8+CD57+ T cells in acquired aplastic anemia. The study, taken as a whole, reports: Patients and controls had CD8+ Simpson's diversity values that were not significantly distinct. Common to patients and controls were 25 to 30 CD8+ CDR3 sequences.

The sequenced material came from sorted CD4+, CD8+, or CD8+CD57+ T cells (not recorded which) from PBMCs. This TCR came from a human donor with aplastic anemia. The chain carries TRBV12-3 or TRBV12-4 and TRBJ1-2; the table's D call, TRBD1, was not checked against the DNA. CDR3 sequence: CASSWGVYGYNG.